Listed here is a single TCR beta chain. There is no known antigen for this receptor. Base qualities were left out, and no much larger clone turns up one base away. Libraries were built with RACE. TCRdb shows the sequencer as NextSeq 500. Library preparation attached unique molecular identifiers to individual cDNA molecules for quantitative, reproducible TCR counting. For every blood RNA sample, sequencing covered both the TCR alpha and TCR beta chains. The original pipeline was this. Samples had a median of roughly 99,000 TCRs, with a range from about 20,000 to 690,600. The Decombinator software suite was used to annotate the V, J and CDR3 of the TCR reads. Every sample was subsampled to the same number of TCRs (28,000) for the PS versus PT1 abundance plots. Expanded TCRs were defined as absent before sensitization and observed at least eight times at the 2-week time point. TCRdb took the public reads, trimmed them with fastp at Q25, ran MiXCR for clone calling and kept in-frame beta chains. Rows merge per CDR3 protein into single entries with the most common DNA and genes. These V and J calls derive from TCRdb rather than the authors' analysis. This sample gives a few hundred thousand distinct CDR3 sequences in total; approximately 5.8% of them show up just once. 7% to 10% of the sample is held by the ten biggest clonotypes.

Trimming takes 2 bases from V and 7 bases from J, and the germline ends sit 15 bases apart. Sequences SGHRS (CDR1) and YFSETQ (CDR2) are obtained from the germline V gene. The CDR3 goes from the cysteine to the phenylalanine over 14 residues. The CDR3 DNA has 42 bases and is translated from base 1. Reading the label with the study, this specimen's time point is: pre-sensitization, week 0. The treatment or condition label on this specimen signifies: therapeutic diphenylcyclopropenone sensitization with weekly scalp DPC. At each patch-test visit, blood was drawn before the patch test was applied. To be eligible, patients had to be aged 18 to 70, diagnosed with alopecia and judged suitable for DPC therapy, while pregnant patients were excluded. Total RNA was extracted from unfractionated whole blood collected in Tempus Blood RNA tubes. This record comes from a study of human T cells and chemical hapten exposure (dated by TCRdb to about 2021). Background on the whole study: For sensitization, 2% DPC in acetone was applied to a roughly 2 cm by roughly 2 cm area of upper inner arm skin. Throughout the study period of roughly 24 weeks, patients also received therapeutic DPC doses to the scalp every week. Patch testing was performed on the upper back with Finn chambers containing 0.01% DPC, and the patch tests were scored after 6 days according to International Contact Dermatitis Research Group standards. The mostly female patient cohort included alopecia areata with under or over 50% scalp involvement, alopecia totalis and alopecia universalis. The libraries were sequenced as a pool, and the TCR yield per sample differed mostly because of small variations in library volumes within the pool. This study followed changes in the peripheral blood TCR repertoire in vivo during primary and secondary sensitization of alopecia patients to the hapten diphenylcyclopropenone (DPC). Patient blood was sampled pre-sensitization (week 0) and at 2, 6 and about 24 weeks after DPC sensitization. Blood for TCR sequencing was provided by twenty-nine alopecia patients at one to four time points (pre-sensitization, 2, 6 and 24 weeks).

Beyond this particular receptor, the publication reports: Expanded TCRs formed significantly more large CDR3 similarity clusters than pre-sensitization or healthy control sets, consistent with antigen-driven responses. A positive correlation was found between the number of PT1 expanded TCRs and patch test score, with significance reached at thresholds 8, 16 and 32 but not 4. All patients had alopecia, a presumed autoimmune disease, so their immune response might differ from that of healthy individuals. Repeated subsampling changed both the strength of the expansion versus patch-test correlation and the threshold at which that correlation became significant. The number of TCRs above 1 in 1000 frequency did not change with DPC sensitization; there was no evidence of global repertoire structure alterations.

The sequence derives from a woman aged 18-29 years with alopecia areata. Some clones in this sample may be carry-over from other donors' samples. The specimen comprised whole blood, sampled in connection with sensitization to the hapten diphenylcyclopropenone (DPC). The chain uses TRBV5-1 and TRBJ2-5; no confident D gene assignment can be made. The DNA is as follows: TGCGCCAGCAGCTTTCTTAGCACGGACGGGACCCAGTACTTC. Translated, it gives CASSFLSTDGTQYF.